The clone carrying this T cell receptor beta chain was observed once. Germline assignment: CDR1 SGHDT and CDR2 YYEEEE. V was pared by 0 bases and J by 0 bases, with 6 bases between. The CDR3 runs 14 residues. This sample stems from a study of Ad26.COV2.S vaccination and SARS-CoV-2 variants. Treatment here: roughly 20 received Ad26.COV2.S at low or high dose, single or two shots; about 5 received placebo; per-sample allocation not given. Sampling occurred on day 63 after the first vaccine or placebo injection. TCRdb keeps only in-frame clones here, not all; method: immunoSEQ multiplex PCR. The sample yields fewer than 500,000 clones, roughly 88% seen once.

The clonotype originates from a person aged 18-60 years who received the Ad26.COV2.S COVID-19 vaccine or a placebo. The chain carries TRBV5-6 and TRBJ1-1; D not certain. The starting material was peripheral blood, obtained in a trial of Ad26.COV2.S vaccine versus placebo. CDR3 sequence (DNA): TGTGCCAGCAGCTTGGAGGCCTTGAACACTGAAGCTTTCTTT. It is translated as CASSLEALNTEAFF.